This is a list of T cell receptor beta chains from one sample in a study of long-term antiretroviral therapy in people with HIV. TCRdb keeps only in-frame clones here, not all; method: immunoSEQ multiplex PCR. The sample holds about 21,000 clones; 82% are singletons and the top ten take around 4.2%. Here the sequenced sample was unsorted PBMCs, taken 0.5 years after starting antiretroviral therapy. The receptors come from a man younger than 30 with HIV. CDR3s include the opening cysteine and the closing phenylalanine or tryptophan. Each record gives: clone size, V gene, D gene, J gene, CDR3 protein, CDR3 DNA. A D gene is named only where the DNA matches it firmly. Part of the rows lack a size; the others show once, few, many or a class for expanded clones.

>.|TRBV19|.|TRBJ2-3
CASSIYGASTDTQYF
TGTGCCAGTAGTATATACGGAGCTAGCACAGATACGCAGTATTTT
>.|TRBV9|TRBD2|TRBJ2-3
CASSSRSGDGTDTQYF
TGTGCCAGCAGCTCCCGTAGCGGGGACGGCACAGATACGCAGTATTTT
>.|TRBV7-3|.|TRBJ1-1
CASSQFLGGSTEAFF
TGTGCCAGCAGCCAGTTTTTGGGGGGATCGACTGAAGCTTTCTTT
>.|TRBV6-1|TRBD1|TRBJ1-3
CATDWGQGPGNTIYF
TGTGCCACCGACTGGGGACAGGGACCAGGAAACACCATATATTTT
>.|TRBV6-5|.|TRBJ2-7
CASSHRAKYEQYF
TGTGCCAGCAGCCACCGGGCAAAATACGAGCAGTACTTC
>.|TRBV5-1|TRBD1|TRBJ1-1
CASSLDPGQGALNTEAFF
TGCGCCAGCAGCTTGGACCCGGGACAGGGGGCCTTGAACACTGAAGCTTTCTTT
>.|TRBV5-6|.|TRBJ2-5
CASSARGGTQYF
TGTGCCAGCAGCGCTCGGGGAGGGACCCAGTACTTC
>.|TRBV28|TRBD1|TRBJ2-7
CASSLRDRLSYEQYF
TGTGCCAGCAGTCTCCGGGACAGGCTCTCCTACGAGCAGTACTTC
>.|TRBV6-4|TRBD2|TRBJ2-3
CASSPTGLAGGPQDTQYF
TGTGCCAGCAGCCCGACGGGACTAGCGGGAGGGCCGCAAGATACGCAGTATTTT
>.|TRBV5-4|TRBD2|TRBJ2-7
CASSLGGLAGSYEQYF
TGTGCCAGCAGCTTGGGGGGACTAGCGGGTTCCTACGAGCAGTACTTC
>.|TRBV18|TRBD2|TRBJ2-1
CASSPLAGGHNEQFF
TGTGCCAGCTCACCACTAGCGGGGGGCCACAATGAGCAGTTCTTC
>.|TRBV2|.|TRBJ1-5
CASSDAPYSNQPQHF
TGTGCCAGCAGTGATGCACCCTATAGCAATCAGCCCCAGCATTTT
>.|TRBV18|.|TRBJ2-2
CASSSVTNTGELFF
TGTGCCAGCTCAAGCGTAACGAACACCGGGGAGCTGTTTTTT
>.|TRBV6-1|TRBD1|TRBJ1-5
CASIQTGNQPQHF
TGTGCCAGCATCCAGACAGGGAATCAGCCCCAGCATTTT
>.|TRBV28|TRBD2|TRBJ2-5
CASSSREGQETQYF
TGTGCCAGCAGTTCCCGGGAGGGGCAAGAGACCCAGTACTTC
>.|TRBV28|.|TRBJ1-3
CASSLDRGVGNTIYF
TGTGCCAGCAGTTTGGACCGGGGGGTCGGAAACACCATATATTTT
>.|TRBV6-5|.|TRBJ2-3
CASRGADTQYF
TGTGCCAGCCGTGGGGCAGATACGCAGTATTTT
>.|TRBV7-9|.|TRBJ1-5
CASSRGAGLDQPQHF
TGTGCCAGCAGCCGAGGGGCAGGGTTGGATCAGCCCCAGCATTTT
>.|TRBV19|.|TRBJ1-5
CATRVRGNQPQHF
TGTGCCACCCGAGTTAGGGGAAATCAGCCCCAGCATTTT
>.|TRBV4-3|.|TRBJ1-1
CASSPPGATNTEAFF
TGCGCCAGCAGCCCTCCCGGGGCCACGAACACTGAAGCTTTCTTT
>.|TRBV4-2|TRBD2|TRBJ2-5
CASSQDNSGRWQATQYF
TGTGCCAGCAGCCAAGATAACAGCGGGAGGTGGCAGGCGACCCAGTACTTC
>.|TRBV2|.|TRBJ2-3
CASSEGPFQYF
TGTGCCAGCAGTGAAGGGCCCTTTCAGTATTTT
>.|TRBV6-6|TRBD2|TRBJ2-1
CASFPGGPNEQFF
TGTGCCAGCTTTCCGGGAGGGCCAAATGAGCAGTTCTTC
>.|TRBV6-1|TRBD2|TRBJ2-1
CAIGLADYNEQFF
TGTGCCATCGGACTAGCTGATTACAATGAGCAGTTCTTC
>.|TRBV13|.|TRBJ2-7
CASSLGVQGSYEQYF
TGTGCCAGCAGCTTAGGGGTGCAGGGCTCCTACGAGCAGTACTTC
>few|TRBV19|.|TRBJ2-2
CASQGRQGNTGELFF
TGTGCCAGTCAGGGCCGCCAGGGTAACACCGGGGAGCTGTTTTTT
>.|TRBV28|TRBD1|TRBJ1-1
CASSLVHITGGRTEAFF
TGTGCCAGCAGTTTAGTACATATCACAGGGGGCCGGACTGAAGCTTTCTTT